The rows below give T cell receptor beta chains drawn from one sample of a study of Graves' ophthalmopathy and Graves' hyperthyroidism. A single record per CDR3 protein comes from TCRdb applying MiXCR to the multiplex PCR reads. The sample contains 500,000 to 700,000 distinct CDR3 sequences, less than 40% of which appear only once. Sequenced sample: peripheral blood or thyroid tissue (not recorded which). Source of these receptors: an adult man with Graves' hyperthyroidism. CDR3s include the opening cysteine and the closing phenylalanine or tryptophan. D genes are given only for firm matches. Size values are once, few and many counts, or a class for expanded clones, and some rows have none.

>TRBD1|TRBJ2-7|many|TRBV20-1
TGCAGTGCTAGTCCAGGGGGTTACGGTTACGAGCAGTACTTC
CSASPGGYGYEQYF
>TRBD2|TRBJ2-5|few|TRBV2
TGTGCCAGCAGTGACTTGGGGGGGAAGGAGACCCAGTACTTC
CASSDLGGKETQYF
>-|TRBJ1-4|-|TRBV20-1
TGCAGTGCTAGAGACCCGCTAGCGGGGTGGAATGAAAAACTGTTTTTT
CSARDPLAGWNEKLFF
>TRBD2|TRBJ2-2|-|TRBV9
TGTGCCAGCATAGAACTAGCGGGAGCGGGGAACACCGGGGAGCTGTTTTTT
CASIELAGAGNTGELFF
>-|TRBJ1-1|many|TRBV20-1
TGCAGTGCTAGCGGAGTCTTGAACACTGAAGCTTTCTTT
CSASGVLNTEAFF
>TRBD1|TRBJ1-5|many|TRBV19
TGTGCCAGTAGTATTCGGAAAGGGGGCTCTAGTAATCAGCCCCAGCATTTT
CASSIRKGGSSNQPQHF
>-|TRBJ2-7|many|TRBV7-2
TGTGCCAGCAGCTTTCGGTCCGAGCAGTACTTC
CASSFRSEQYF
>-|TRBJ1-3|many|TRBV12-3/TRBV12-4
TGTGCCAGCAGTTTCTTGACGGGAAACACCATATATTTT
CASSFLTGNTIYF
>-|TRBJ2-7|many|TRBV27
TGTGCCAGCAGTTCCTACCCCGACGAGCAGTACTTC
CASSSYPDEQYF
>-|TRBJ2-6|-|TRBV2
TGTGCCAGCCGCAGGGTTCGGTCCAACGTCCTGACTTTC
CASRRVRSNVLTF
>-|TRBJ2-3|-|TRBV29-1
TGCAGCGTTGTGTACAGCACAGATACGCAGTATTTT
CSVVYSTDTQYF
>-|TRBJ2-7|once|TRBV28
TGTGCCAGCAGTCTTCCGACAGCATCCTACGAGCAGTACTTC
CASSLPTASYEQYF
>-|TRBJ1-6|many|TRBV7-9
TGTGCCAGCAGCGTAGACAGAAATTCACCCCTCCACTTT
CASSVDRNSPLHF
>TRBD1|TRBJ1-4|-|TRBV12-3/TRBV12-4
TGTGCCAGCAACTTCGGGACAGATTCTAATGAAAAACTGTTTTTT
CASNFGTDSNEKLFF
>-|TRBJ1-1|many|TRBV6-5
TGTGCCAGCAGTTACCCCGGACTTAACACTGAAGCTTTCTTT
CASSYPGLNTEAFF
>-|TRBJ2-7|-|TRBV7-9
TGTGCCAGCAGCGAGGCGGGGACGGCCTACAATGAGCAGTACTTC
CASSEAGTAYNEQYF
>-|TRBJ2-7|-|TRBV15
TGTGCCACCAGCAGCTCCTTCTACGAGCAGTACTTC
CATSSSFYEQYF
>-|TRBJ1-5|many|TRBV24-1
TGTGCCACCAGTGATTTCGGTAGCAATCAGCCCCAGCATTTT
CATSDFGSNQPQHF
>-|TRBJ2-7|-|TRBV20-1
TGCAGAGCCAGTCTAGGAGCCTACGAGCAGTACTTC
CRASLGAYEQYF
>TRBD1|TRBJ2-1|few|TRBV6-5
TGTGCCAGCAGTTACGGACAGGGGGAGGATGAGCAGTTCTTC
CASSYGQGEDEQFF
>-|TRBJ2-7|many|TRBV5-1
TGCGCCAGCAGCTTGATAACGGAGGGATACTACGAGCAGTACTTC
CASSLITEGYYEQYF
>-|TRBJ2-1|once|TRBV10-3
TGTGCCATCAGGGGGGGACAGTACAATGAGCAGTTCTTC
CAIRGGQYNEQFF
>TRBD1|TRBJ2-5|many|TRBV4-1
TGCGCCAGCAGCCAAGCTAACAGGGGGGAGACCCAGTACTTC
CASSQANRGETQYF
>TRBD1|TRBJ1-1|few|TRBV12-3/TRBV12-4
TGTGCCAGCAGTTTAGGTGGGACAGAGAACACTGAAGCTTTCTTT
CASSLGGTENTEAFF
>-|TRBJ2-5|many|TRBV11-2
TGTGCCAGCAGCTATGCCGGGAGACAAGAGACCCAGTACTTC
CASSYAGRQETQYF
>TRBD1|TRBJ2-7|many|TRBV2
TGTGCCAGCAGTTCCGGGACAGGGACCTACGAGCAGTACTTC
CASSSGTGTYEQYF
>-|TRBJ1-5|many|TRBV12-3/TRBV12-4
TGTGCCAGCACTAAGGGACCTCAGCCCCAGCATTTT
CASTKGPQPQHF
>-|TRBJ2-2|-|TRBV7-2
TGTGCCAGCAGCTTAGACGGGAGTACCGGGGAGCTGTTTTTT
CASSLDGSTGELFF
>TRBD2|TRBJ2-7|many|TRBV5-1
TGCGCCAGCAGCTTAACGACTAGCGGAGGCGAGCAGTACTTC
CASSLTTSGGEQYF
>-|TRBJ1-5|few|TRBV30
TGTGCCTGGAGTAGCCACAGAGATCAGCCCCAGCATTTT
CAWSSHRDQPQHF
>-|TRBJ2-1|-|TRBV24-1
TGTGCCACCAGTGACCCCGGGACTGGGGCCGACAATGAGCAGTTCTTC
CATSDPGTGADNEQFF
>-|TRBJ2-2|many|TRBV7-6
TGTGCCAGCAGCTTAACCCGGGGGGAGCTGTTTTTT
CASSLTRGELFF
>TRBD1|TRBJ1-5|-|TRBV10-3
TGTGCCATCAGTGAGGGCAGGGGGCAGCCCCAGCATTTT
CAISEGRGQPQHF
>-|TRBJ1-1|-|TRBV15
TGTGCCACCAGGCCGACTCAGGGTCACACTGAAGCTTTCTTT
CATRPTQGHTEAFF
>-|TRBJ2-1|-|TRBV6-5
TGTGCCAGCCAAGGAAATAATGAGCAGTTCTTC
CASQGNNEQFF
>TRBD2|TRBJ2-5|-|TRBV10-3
TGTGCCATCAGTGAGTGGCTAGCGGGCGGTAACGAGGAGACCCAGTACTTC
CAISEWLAGGNEETQYF
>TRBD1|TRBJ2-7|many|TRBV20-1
TGCAGTGCTAGAGATGGAGGACAGGGCTTCACCTACGAGCAGTACTTC
CSARDGGQGFTYEQYF
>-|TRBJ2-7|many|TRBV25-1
TGTGCCAGCAGTGATCACTACGAGCAGTACTTC
CASSDHYEQYF
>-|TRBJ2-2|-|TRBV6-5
TGTGCCAGCAGAAGGCACGGGGAGCTGTTTTTT
CASRRHGELFF
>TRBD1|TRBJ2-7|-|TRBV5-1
TGCGCCAGCAGCAAAGCCGGGACAGGGGGCTACGAGCAGTACTTC
CASSKAGTGGYEQYF
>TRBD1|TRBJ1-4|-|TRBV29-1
TGCAGCGTTGAATCCGGGACAGCGACTGAAAAACTGTTTTTT
CSVESGTATEKLFF
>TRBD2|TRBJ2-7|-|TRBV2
TGTGCCAGCAGTGCTAATAGCGGGAGCTCCTACGAGCAGTACTTC
CASSANSGSSYEQYF
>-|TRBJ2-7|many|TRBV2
TGTGCCAGCAGTGAAGCTCGGACGGGTGTTTGGGAGCAGTACTTC
CASSEARTGVWEQYF
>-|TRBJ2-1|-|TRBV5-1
TGCGCCAGCAGCCCAGGAACAGGGTTGGGAAATGAGCAGTTCTTC
CASSPGTGLGNEQFF
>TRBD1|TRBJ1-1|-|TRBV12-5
TGTGCTAGTGGTTTGGCAAGACAGGGCCGTGAAGCTTTCTTT
CASGLARQGREAFF
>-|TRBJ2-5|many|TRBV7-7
TGTGCTAGCAGCTTTCCTCCAGGCTACCAAGAGACCCAGTACTTC
CASSFPPGYQETQYF
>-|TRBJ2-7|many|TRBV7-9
TGTGCCAGCAGCTTAATGGGGAGCCTTTCGGGCCACGAGCAGTACTTC
CASSLMGSLSGHEQYF
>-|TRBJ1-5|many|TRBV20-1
TGCAGTGCTGGGACCGGTAATCAGCCCCAGCATTTT
CSAGTGNQPQHF
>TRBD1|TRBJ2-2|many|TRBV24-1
TGTGCCACCAGTGGGGGGACAGACTCGAACACCGGGGAGCTGTTTTTT
CATSGGTDSNTGELFF
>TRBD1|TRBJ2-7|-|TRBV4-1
TGCGCCAGCAGCCCCGGACAGGGTACTGGAGAGCAGTACTTC
CASSPGQGTGEQYF
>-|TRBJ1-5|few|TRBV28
TGTGCCAGCAGTTTACCAGACCTTAGCAATCAGCCCCAGCATTTT
CASSLPDLSNQPQHF
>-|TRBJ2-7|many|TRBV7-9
TGTGCCAGCAGCTTACTGTACGAGCAGTACTTC
CASSLLYEQYF
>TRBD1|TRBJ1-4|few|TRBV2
TGTGCCAGCAGTTTGGACAGGGGTAAACTGTTTTTT
CASSLDRGKLFF
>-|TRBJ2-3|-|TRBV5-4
TGTGCCAGCATGGTTAGTCTGAGCACAGATACGCAGTATTTT
CASMVSLSTDTQYF
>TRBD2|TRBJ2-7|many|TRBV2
TGTGCCAGCAGCCTCTTGGGGGGGGACGAGCAGTACTTC
CASSLLGGDEQYF